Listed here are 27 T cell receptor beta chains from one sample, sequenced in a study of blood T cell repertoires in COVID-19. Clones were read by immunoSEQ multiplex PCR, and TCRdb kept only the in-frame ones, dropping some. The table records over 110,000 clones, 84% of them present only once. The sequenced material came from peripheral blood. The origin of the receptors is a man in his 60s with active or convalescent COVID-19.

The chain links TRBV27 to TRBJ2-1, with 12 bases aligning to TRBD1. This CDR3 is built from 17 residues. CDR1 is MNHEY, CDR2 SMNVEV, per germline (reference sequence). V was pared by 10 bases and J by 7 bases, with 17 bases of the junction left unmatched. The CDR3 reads CATHFRGGTGGANEQFF. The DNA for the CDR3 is TGTGCCACCCACTTCCGCGGGGGGACAGGGGGCGCGAATGAGCAGTTCTTC.

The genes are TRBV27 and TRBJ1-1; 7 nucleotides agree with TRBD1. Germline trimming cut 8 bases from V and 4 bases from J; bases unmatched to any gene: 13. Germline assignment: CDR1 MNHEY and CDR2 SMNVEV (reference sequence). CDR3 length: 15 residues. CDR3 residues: CASWDRGLWGTEAFF. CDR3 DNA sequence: TGTGCCAGCTGGGACAGAGGACTGTGGGGCACTGAAGCTTTCTTT.

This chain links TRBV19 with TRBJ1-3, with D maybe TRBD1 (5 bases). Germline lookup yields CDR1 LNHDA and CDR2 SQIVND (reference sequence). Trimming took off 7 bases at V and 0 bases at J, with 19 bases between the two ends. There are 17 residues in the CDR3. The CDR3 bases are TGTGCCAGTATTTTGAGGAGGGACCTATCCTCTGGAAACACCATATATTTT. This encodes CASILRRDLSSGNTIYF.

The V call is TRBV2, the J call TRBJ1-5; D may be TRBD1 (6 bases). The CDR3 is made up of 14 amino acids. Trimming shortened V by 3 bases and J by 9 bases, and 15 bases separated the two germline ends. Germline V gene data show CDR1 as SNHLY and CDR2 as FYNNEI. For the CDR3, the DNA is TGTGCCAGCAGTGATCTAGACAGGATCGGGCCCCAGCATTTT. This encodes CASSDLDRIGPQHF.

CDR3 nucleotide sequence: TGTGCCAGCAGCTCGAACACAGGGGGCCGGAATTCACCCCTCCACTTT. This gives the protein CASSSNTGGRNSPLHF. V and J are TRBV7-9 and TRBJ1-6; 9 bases line up with TRBD1. CDR3 length equals 16 residues. Unmatched junction bases numbered 8, after V lost 4 bases and J lost 7 bases. The germline V gene encodes CDR1 SEHNR and CDR2 FQNEAQ (reference sequence).

The CDR3 loop is CATSDLSRYSSYEQYF. The CDR3, as DNA: TGTGCCACCAGTGATTTAAGCCGCTACTCCTCCTACGAGCAGTACTTC. The chain uses TRBV24-1 and TRBJ2-7, with D unclear. V was clipped by 1 base and J by 0 bases, with 12 bases between them. This CDR3 has 16 residues. Looked up from germline, CDR1 is KGHDR and CDR2 is SFDVKD.

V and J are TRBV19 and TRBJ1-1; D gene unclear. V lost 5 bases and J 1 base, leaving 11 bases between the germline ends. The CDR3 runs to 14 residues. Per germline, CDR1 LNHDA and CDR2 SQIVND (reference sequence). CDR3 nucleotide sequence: TGTGCCAGTAGTCCGGGCGGGGAGAACACTGAAGCTTTCTTT. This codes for CASSPGGENTEAFF. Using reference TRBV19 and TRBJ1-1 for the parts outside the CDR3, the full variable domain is DGGITQSPKYLFRKEGQNVTLSCEQNLNHDAMYWYRQDPGQGLRLIYYSQIVNDFQKGDIAEGYSVSREKKESFPLTVTSAQKNPTAFYLCASSPGGENTEAFFGQGTRLTVV.

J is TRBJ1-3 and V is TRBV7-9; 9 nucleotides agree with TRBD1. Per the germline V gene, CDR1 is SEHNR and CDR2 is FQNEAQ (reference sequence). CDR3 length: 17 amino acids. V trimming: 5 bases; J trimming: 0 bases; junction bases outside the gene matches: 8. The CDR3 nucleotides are TGTGCCAGCAGCCATCGACAGGGGGTGAACTCTGGAAACACCATATATTTT. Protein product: CASSHRQGVNSGNTIYF.

This CDR3 reads CASQTANTEAFF. DNA of the CDR3: TGTGCCAGCCAGACAGCGAACACTGAAGCTTTCTTT. The chain employs TRBV3-1 (or the pseudogene TRBV3-2) and TRBJ1-1; weak D call: TRBD1 (5 bases). Trimming pared 8 bases from V and 1 base from J, leaving 8 bases between. In germline, CDR1 is LGHDT, CDR2 YNNKEL (reference sequence). The CDR3 spans 12 residues.

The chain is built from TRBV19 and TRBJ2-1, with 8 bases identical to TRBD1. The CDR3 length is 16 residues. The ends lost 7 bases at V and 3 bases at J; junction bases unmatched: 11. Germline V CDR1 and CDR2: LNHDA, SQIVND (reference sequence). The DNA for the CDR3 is TGTGCCAGTACCATCCAGGGGGCCGAACACTACAATGAGCAGTTCTTC. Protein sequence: CASTIQGAEHYNEQFF.

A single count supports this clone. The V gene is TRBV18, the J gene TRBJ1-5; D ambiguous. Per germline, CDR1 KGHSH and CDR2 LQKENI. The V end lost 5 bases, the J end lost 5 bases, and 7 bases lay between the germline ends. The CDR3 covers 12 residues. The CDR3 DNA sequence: TGTGCCAGCTCAACCCGGGATCAGCCCCAGCATTTT. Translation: CASSTRDQPQHF.

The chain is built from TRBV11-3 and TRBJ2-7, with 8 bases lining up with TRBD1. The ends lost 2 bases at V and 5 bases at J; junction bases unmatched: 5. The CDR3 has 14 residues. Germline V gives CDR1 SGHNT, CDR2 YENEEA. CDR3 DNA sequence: TGTGCCAGCAGCTTAAGGCAGGGGGCAAACGAGCAGTACTTC. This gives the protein CASSLRQGANEQYF.

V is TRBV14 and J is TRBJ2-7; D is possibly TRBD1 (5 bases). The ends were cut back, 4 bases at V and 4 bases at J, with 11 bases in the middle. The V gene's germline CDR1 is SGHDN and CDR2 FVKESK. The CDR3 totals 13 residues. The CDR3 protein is CASSPGHRYEQYV. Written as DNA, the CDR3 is TGTGCCAGCAGCCCCGGACACAGATACGAGCAGTACGTC.

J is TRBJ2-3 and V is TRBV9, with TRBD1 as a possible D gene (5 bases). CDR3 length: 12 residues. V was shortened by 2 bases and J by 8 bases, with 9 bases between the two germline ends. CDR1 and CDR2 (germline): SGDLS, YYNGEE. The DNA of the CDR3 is TGTGCCAGCAGCGTCGACAGCCTTACGCAGTATTTT. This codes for CASSVDSLTQYF.

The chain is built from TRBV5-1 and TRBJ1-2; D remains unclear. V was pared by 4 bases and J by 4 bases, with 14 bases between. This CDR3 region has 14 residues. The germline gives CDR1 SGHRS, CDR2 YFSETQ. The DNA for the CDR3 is TGCGCCAGCAGCATCACCCGGGAGATCTATGGCTACACCTTC. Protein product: CASSITREIYGYTF.

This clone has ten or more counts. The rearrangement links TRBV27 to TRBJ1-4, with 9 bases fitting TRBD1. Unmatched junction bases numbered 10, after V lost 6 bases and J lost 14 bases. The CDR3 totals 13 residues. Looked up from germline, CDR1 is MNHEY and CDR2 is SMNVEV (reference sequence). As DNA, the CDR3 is TGTGCCAGCAGGGGGACAGGGTCGTCTAGTCTGTTTTTT. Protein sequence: CASRGTGSSSLFF.

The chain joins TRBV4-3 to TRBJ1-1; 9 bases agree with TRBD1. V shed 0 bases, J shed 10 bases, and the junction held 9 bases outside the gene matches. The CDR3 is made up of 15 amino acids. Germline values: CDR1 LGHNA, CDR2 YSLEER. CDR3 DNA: TGCGCCAGCAGCCAAGACCGATGGGACAGGGAAGGAGCTTTCTTT. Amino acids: CASSQDRWDREGAFF.

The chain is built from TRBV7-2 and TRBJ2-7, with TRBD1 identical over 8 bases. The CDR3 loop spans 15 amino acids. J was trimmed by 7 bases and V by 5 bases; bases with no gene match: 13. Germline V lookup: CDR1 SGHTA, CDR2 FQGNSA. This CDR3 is CASSLWTGRGGEQYF. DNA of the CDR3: TGTGCCAGCAGCCTCTGGACAGGGCGAGGAGGGGAGCAGTACTTC.

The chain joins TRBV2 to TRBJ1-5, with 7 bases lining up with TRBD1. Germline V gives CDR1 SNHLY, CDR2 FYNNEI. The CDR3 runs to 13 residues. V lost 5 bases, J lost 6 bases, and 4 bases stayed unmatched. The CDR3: CASSRTGGQPQHF. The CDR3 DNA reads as TGTGCCAGCAGTCGGACAGGCGGTCAGCCCCAGCATTTT.

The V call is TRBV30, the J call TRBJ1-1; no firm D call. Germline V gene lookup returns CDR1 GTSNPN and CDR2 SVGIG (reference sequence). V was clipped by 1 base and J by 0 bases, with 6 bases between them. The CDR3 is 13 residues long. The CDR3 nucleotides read TGTGCCTGGAGTGGAGACTTGAACACTGAAGCTTTCTTT. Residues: CAWSGDLNTEAFF.

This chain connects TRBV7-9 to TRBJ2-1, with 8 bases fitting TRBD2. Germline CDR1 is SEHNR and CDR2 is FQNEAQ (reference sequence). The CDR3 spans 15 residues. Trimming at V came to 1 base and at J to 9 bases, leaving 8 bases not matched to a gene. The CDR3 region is CASSLGDSGNSEQFF. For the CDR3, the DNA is TGTGCCAGCAGCTTAGGGGATAGCGGGAATAGTGAGCAGTTCTTC.

DNA for the CDR3: TGTGCCTGGAGTGTACTTATAGCGGATAGCACAGATACGCAGTATTTT. Protein: CAWSVLIADSTDTQYF. The chain couples TRBV30 to TRBJ2-3; D may be TRBD2 (6 bases). The CDR3 contains 16 residues. Per germline, CDR1 GTSNPN and CDR2 SVGIG (reference sequence). Trimming stripped 0 bases from V and 0 bases from J, with 13 bases between.

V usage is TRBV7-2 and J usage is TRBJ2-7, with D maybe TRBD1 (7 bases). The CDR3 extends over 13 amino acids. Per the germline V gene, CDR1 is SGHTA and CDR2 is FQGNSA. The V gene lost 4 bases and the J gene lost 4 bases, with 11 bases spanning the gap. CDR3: CASSSAGGYEQYF. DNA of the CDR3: TGTGCCAGCAGCTCGGCAGGGGGGTACGAGCAGTACTTC.

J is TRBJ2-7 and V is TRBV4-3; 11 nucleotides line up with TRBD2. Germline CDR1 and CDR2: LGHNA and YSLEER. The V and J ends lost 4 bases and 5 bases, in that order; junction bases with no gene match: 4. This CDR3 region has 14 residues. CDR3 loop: CASSLQLAGDEQYF. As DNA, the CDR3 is TGCGCCAGCAGCCTTCAACTAGCGGGGGACGAGCAGTACTTC.

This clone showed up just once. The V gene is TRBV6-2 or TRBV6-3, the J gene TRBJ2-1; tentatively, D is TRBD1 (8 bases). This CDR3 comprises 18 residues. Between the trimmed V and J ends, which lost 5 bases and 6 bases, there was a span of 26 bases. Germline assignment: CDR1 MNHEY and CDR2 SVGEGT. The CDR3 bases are TGTGCCAGCAGTGTTGACAGGGGAGGGGCAGGCCTATTCAATGAGCAGTTCTTC. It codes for CASSVDRGGAGLFNEQFF.

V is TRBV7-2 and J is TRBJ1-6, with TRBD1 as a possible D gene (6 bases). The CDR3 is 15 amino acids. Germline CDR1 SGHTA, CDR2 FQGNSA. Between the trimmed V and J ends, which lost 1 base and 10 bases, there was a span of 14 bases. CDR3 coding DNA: TGTGCCAGCAGCTTAGTGCGGGCAGGGGAATCACCCCTCCACTTT. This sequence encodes CASSLVRAGESPLHF.

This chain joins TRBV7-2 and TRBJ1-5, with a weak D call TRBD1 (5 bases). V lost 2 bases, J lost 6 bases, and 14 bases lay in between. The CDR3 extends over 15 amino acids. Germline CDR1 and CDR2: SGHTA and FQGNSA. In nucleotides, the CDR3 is TGTGCCAGCAGCTTATCGGGCAGGGAAGGTCAGCCCCAGCATTTT. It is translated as CASSLSGREGQPQHF.